A single sample is the source of the 5 T cell receptor beta chains below, sequenced in a study of shared clonotypes between healthy human individuals. Some clones are missing from TCRdb's copy, which holds only in-frame ones; the method was immunoSEQ multiplex PCR. This table holds about 2 million clones, over 85% found once. The sequenced sample was naive CD4+ T cells sorted from blood. Subset in this sample: CD45RA+ positively selected. Receptors were obtained from a man in his late teens or twenties in good health.

The chain recombines TRBV19 with TRBJ1-6, with 7 positions matching TRBD1. V was clipped by 4 bases and J by 8 bases; unmatched bases: 5. The CDR3 is 14 residues long. Germline CDR1 LNHDA, CDR2 SQIVND (reference sequence). In DNA form, the CDR3 reads TGTGCCAGTAGTACGACAGGGCGAGATTCACCCCTCCACTTT. The encoded protein is CASSTTGRDSPLHF.

Of note for this clone: Other DNA sequences from this sample encode an identical CDR3 as well. The V and J genes are TRBV18 and TRBJ2-3; D not resolved. The CDR3 length is 15 residues. CDR1 KGHSH and CDR2 LQKENI come from the germline V gene. Trimming cost V 3 bases and J 2 bases, with 12 bases left between them. CDR3 region: CASSPSRGLTDTQYF. The CDR3 nucleotides are TGTGCCAGCTCACCCTCCCGTGGCCTCACAGATACGCAGTATTTT.

The chain combines TRBV6-1 with TRBJ2-7, with TRBD1 matching 11 bases. The J segment lost 6 bases and the V segment lost 8 bases, leaving 0 bases of the junction unmatched. Germline lookup yields CDR1 MNHNS and CDR2 SASEGT. The CDR3 spans 11 residues. As DNA, the CDR3 is TGTGCCAGCGGACAGGGGGCCGAGCAGTACTTC. It yields the protein CASGQGAEQYF.

This chain links TRBV10-3 with TRBJ1-4; tentative D call: TRBD1 (5 bases). The CDR3 consists of 14 residues. The germline CDR1 and CDR2 sequences are ENHRY and SYGVKD. The V end was cut by 2 bases, the J end by 5 bases, with 9 bases between. DNA for the CDR3: TGTGCCATCAGTGAGGACAGTATAAATGAAAAACTGTTTTTT. Protein product: CAISEDSINEKLFF.

With respect to this clone: Additional DNA sequences in this sample encode the identical CDR3. This sequence joins TRBV7-9 and TRBJ2-1; 7 positions match TRBD1. The CDR3 extends over 15 amino acids. Germline-derived CDR1 and CDR2 are SEHNR and FQNEAQ (reference sequence). The J segment lost 2 bases and the V segment lost 6 bases, leaving 7 bases of the junction unmatched. The CDR3: CASSLGGGPYNEQFF. In nucleotides, the CDR3 is TGTGCCAGCAGTCTAGGGGGCGGCCCCTACAATGAGCAGTTCTTC. Full variable domain (missing parts from reference TRBV7-9 and TRBJ2-1): DTGVSQNPRHKITKRGQNVTFRCDPISEHNRLYWYRQTLGQGPEFLTYFQNEAQLEKSRLLSDRFSAERPKGSFSTLEIQRTEQGDSAMYLCASSLGGGPYNEQFFGPGTRLTVL.